Listed below are T cell receptor beta chains from one sample, sequenced in a study of cytomegalovirus exposure and HLA in healthy donors. The repertoire was sequenced with immunoSEQ multiplex PCR; TCRdb's copy has only in-frame clones and lacks some. The sample lists 150,000 to 200,000 clones, around 84% occurring once. Sequences were obtained from PBMCs. The receptors originated from a woman aged 18-29 years in good health and CMV-seronegative. Both conserved end residues are part of each CDR3. The D gene is left open where the match is weak. Only part of the rows carry a size: once, few, many, or a class if the clone is expanded.

j_call	d_call	v_call	clone_size	cdr3_nt	cdr3_aa
TRBJ2-5	.	TRBV5-1	once	TGCGCCAGCAGCGCCGGGTGGAGGGGTGGAGAGACCCAGTACTTC	CASSAGWRGGETQYF
TRBJ1-5	.	TRBV28	.	TGTGCCAGCAGTTCCCTTGGGGGGCAGCCCCAGCATTTT	CASSSLGGQPQHF
TRBJ1-1	TRBD1	TRBV28	.	TGTGCCAGCCAGGGGGGCACTGAAGCTTTCTTT	CASQGGTEAFF
TRBJ1-5	TRBD1	TRBV9	.	TGTGCCAGCAGCGGGACAGGGGATCAGCCCCAGCATTTT	CASSGTGDQPQHF
TRBJ2-3	TRBD2	TRBV10-3	.	TGTGCCATCAGTGAGCGGGCCAGCGGGGGGGTTGAGGATACGCAGTATTTT	CAISERASGGVEDTQYF
TRBJ1-4	TRBD1	TRBV6-6	few	TGTGCCAGCAGTTACCCGGGACAGGGCGGGTTTGAAAAACTGTTTTTT	CASSYPGQGGFEKLFF
TRBJ2-3	TRBD2	TRBV5-1	.	TGCGCCAGCAGCTTACGACTAGCGGGTCTTCCAGATACGCAGTATTTT	CASSLRLAGLPDTQYF
TRBJ2-3	TRBD1	TRBV14	.	TGTGCCAGCAGCCTGACAGGGGCAGATACGCAGTATTTT	CASSLTGADTQYF
TRBJ2-2	.	TRBV5-6	.	TGTGCCAGCAGTAGGGGGACGAACACCGGGGAGCTGTTTTTT	CASSRGTNTGELFF
TRBJ2-3	.	TRBV6-1	.	TGTGCCAGCAGTGAAGTTGGGGCGGTCGCGGGGACGGGCACAGATACGCAGTATTTT	CASSEVGAVAGTGTDTQYF
TRBJ2-1	TRBD2	TRBV5-4	.	TGTGCCAGCAGCCATCCCGGGACTAGCGGGGTTAATGAGCAGTTCTTC	CASSHPGTSGVNEQFF
TRBJ1-2	TRBD1	TRBV4-1	.	TGCGCCAGCTCGCGAGGGGCAGGGGGCGACTATGGCTACACCTTC	CASSRGAGGDYGYTF
TRBJ1-3	TRBD1	TRBV2	once	TGTGCCAGCAGACTAACAGGGGGTTACGGAAACACCATATATTTT	CASRLTGGYGNTIYF
TRBJ1-5	TRBD1	TRBV7-2	few	TGTGCCAGCAGCCGGGACAGGGATGGTCAGCCCCAGCATTTT	CASSRDRDGQPQHF
TRBJ1-3	.	TRBV7-2	.	TGTGCCAGCAGCTTACAGGGCACTGGAAACACCATATATTTT	CASSLQGTGNTIYF